The 21 T cell receptor beta chains below all came from one sample that was sequenced in a study (dated by TCRdb to about 2016). Libraries were made using RT-PCR. Sequencing was performed on an Illumina MiSeq. In TCRdb, the public reads were trimmed at Q25 with fastp and aligned with MiXCR, with productive beta chains retained. Identical CDR3 proteins give one entry, which carries the most common genes and DNA. For this sample there are approximately 720,000 distinct CDR3 sequences; approximately 15% appear just once. 3.6% of the sample is taken by the ten largest. The sequenced material came from memory CD4+ T cells from blood. The receptors were gathered from a female donor in good health, serving as a healthy control.

There are a few counts of this clonotype. The chain couples TRBV4-2 to TRBJ2-2; 7 positions match TRBD1. CDR1 is LGHNA and CDR2 is YNFKEQ in the germline V gene. The J segment lost 5 bases and the V segment lost 4 bases, leaving 13 bases of the junction unmatched. This CDR3 is 17 amino acids long. CDR3 sequence reads: CASSPNGDSDFTGELFF. CDR3 nucleotide sequence: TGTGCCAGCAGCCCCAACGGGGACAGCGATTTTACCGGGGAGCTGTTTTTT.

This clonotype was seen a handful of times. This sequence joins TRBV25-1 and TRBJ2-5; TRBD2 aligns across 16 bases. Germline CDR1 reads MGHDK; CDR2 reads SYGVNS. V was clipped by 5 bases and J by 5 bases; unmatched bases: 8. This CDR3 spans 17 amino acids. The chain's CDR3 is CASSPLGTSGGAETQYF. In DNA form, the CDR3 reads TGTGCCAGCAGTCCGCTAGGGACTAGCGGGGGGGCTGAGACCCAGTACTTC.

The chain employs TRBV20-1 and TRBJ2-2; 8 nucleotides agree with TRBD2. This CDR3 has 15 amino acids. The germline V gene encodes CDR1 DFQATT and CDR2 SNEGSKA (reference sequence). V was pared by 0 bases and J by 4 bases, with 4 bases of the junction left unmatched. CDR3 sequence (DNA): TGCAGTGCTAGAGATGACGGGAGGGCCACCGGGGAGCTGTTTTTT. It translates to CSARDDGRATGELFF.

This clonotype was seen only a few times. The chain employs TRBV4-1 and TRBJ2-1; a weak D match, TRBD2 (5 bases). The germline V gene encodes CDR1 MGHRA and CDR2 YSYEKL. The CDR3 covers 15 residues. Trimming cost V 1 base and J 1 base, with 8 bases left between them. In nucleotides, the CDR3 is TGCGCCAGCAGCCAAGCCGGGGTGTCCTACAATGAGCAGTTCTTC. Its translation is CASSQAGVSYNEQFF.

The genes are TRBV7-2 and TRBJ2-7, with D possibly called TRBD1 or TRBD2 (5 bases each). With 2 bases removed from V and 2 bases from J, the gap between germline ends came to 13 bases. Germline V lookup: CDR1 SGHTA, CDR2 FQGNSA. The CDR3 consists of 15 residues. This CDR3 reads CASSLKWGKTYEQYF. The CDR3, as DNA: TGTGCCAGCAGCTTAAAGTGGGGGAAGACCTACGAGCAGTACTTC.

This clonotype appeared a few times. This chain connects TRBV27 to TRBJ2-7; TRBD2 matches 8 bases. The CDR3 is 14 amino acids. Trimming removed 6 bases from V and 2 bases from J; junction bases left unmatched: 6. Germline assignment: CDR1 MNHEY and CDR2 SMNVEV (reference sequence). The CDR3 DNA is TGTGCCAGCAGCTTTCAAGCGGGAGCCTACGAGCAGTACTTC. Encoded protein: CASSFQAGAYEQYF.

The table lists this clonotype with many counts. J is TRBJ2-5 and V is TRBV29-1; D is undetermined. CDR3 length equals 12 residues. Trimming shortened V by 1 base and J by 3 bases, and 6 bases separated the two germline ends. Germline-derived CDR1 and CDR2 are SQVTM and ANQGSEA. The CDR3 loop is CSVEGVEETQYF. DNA of the CDR3: TGCAGCGTTGAAGGGGTCGAAGAGACCCAGTACTTC.

In its sample, this clonotype was seen many times. A read error may produce the germline difference seen at one junction end. The gene calls are TRBV7-7 and TRBJ2-2; D might be TRBD1 or TRBD2, each matching 5 bases. The CDR3 spans 15 residues. From germline, CDR1 is SSHAT and CDR2 FNYEAQ (reference sequence). The CDR3, as DNA: TGTGCTAGCAGCTTAGTGGGGGCGAACACCGGGGAGCTGTTTTTT. This encodes CASSLVGANTGELFF.

V and J are TRBV6-5 and TRBJ1-2; perhaps TRBD1 as D (6 bases). Germline lookup yields CDR1 MNHEY and CDR2 SVGAGI. The CDR3 sequence is 13 residues long. Trimming removed 6 bases at V and 8 bases at J, with 16 bases between. The DNA of the CDR3 is TGTGCCAGCAGCCGTATCGGGGGCGAGGGCTACACCTTC. Protein: CASSRIGGEGYTF.

This sequence joins TRBV7-9 and TRBJ1-2; D is perhaps TRBD1 (5 bases). The CDR3 is 13 residues long. Germline lookup yields CDR1 SEHNR and CDR2 FQNEAQ (reference sequence). Trimming took off 5 bases at V and 4 bases at J, with 11 bases between the two ends. The CDR3 loop reads CASSPDTPYGYTF. In nucleotides, the CDR3 is TGTGCCAGCAGCCCGGACACCCCCTATGGCTACACCTTC.

At least ten counts were recorded for this clonotype. This sequence joins TRBV7-6 and TRBJ1-1, with unresolved D. The CDR3 has 15 amino acids. The ends were cut back, 1 base at V and 0 bases at J, with 9 bases in the middle. Germline values: CDR1 SGHVS, CDR2 FNYEAQ. CDR3 loop: CASSLGPVMNTEAFF. The CDR3 nucleotides read TGTGCCAGCAGCTTAGGTCCGGTGATGAACACTGAAGCTTTCTTT.

V and J are TRBV12-3 or TRBV12-4 and TRBJ1-5, with D unresolved. The CDR3 sequence is 13 residues long. V dropped 4 bases and J dropped 10 bases, with 14 bases sitting between them. CDR3 sequence: CASSSSSINPQHF. CDR3 nucleotide sequence: TGTGCCAGCAGTTCCAGTTCTATTAATCCCCAGCATTTT.

This chain links TRBV20-1 with TRBJ1-5; D perhaps matches TRBD1 (6 bases). The V gene's germline CDR1 is DFQATT and CDR2 SNEGSKA (reference sequence). This CDR3 spans 15 amino acids. V was cut by 1 base and J by 2 bases, with 12 bases left in between. Here the CDR3 DNA reads TGCAGTGCTAGAGGTCGCTACAGGGGCAATCAGCCCCAGCATTTT. Translation gives CSARGRYRGNQPQHF.

The gene calls are TRBV20-1 and TRBJ2-7, with 9 bases matching TRBD1. With V trimmed by 5 bases and J by 4 bases, 12 bases remained unmatched. CDR1 and CDR2 (germline): DFQATT, SNEGSKA (reference sequence). This CDR3 is built from 15 residues. CDR3 in DNA: TGCAGTGCTCCTGGGAGGGACAGGGTCGCATACGAGCAGTACTTC. Residues: CSAPGRDRVAYEQYF.

This clonotype was recorded a few times. The chain couples TRBV27 to TRBJ2-3, with a tentative D call TRBD2 (6 bases). The CDR3 sequence is 15 residues long. From germline, CDR1 is MNHEY and CDR2 SMNVEV (reference sequence). The V and J ends lost 3 bases and 7 bases respectively, with 17 bases between them. The CDR3 protein is CASSLLIAAHHTQYF. The CDR3 DNA sequence: TGTGCCAGCAGTTTGTTAATAGCGGCGCACCATACGCAGTATTTT.

This clonotype came up many times. The chain employs TRBV7-2 and TRBJ2-7; D ambiguous. V was trimmed by 6 bases and J by 0 bases, leaving 9 bases between them. CDR1 is SGHTA, CDR2 FQGNSA, per germline. The CDR3 loop spans 13 amino acids. CDR3 protein: CASRPRNSYEQYF. The DNA of the CDR3 is TGTGCCAGCAGACCCAGGAACTCCTACGAGCAGTACTTC.

The V call is TRBV20-1, the J call TRBJ1-2; D is unresolved. The CDR3 contains 12 residues. Germline V lookup: CDR1 DFQATT, CDR2 SNEGSKA (reference sequence). Trimming left V 5 bases short and J 4 bases short, with 11 bases between. In DNA, the CDR3 is TGCAGTGCTCCAGACGGAGTCTATGGCTACACCTTC. Its translation is CSAPDGVYGYTF.

The chain uses TRBV11-2 and TRBJ2-1; 8 bases line up with TRBD2. This CDR3 contains 16 residues. V lost 4 bases, J lost 2 bases, and 7 bases stayed unmatched. Germline V gene sequence: CDR1 SGHAT, CDR2 FQNNGV. The CDR3 reads CASSSLRREAYNEQFF. The CDR3 DNA sequence: TGTGCCAGCAGCTCCCTTCGGCGGGAGGCCTACAATGAGCAGTTCTTC.

J is TRBJ2-7 and V is TRBV7-2; D is undetermined. The CDR3 contains 12 residues. V shed 7 bases and J shed 8 bases, with 15 bases lying between them. In germline, CDR1 is SGHTA, CDR2 FQGNSA. The CDR3 DNA sequence: TGTGCCAGCACTAGTAACCGTCAAAAGCAGTACTTC. Its translation is CASTSNRQKQYF.

The table lists this clonotype with a few counts. V gene TRBV12-3 or TRBV12-4 combines with J gene TRBJ1-2; 10 nucleotides match TRBD1. With 6 bases clipped from V and 7 bases from J, the junction kept 8 bases outside the gene matches. The CDR3 consists of 14 residues. CDR3 nucleotide sequence: TGTGCCAGCAGGCGACAGGGGGCCTCGGGTGGCTACACCTTC. Translating it yields CASRRQGASGGYTF.

This clonotype was counted ten times or more. This chain joins TRBV20-1 and TRBJ1-5; 7 bases are shared with TRBD1. The CDR3 has 13 residues. Germline lookup yields CDR1 DFQATT and CDR2 SNEGSKA (reference sequence). The V segment lost 3 bases and the J segment 3 bases; nucleotides outside the gene matches: 2. In DNA form, the CDR3 reads TGCAGTGCTAGTGACAGGGTCAATCAGCCCCAGCATTTT. Its protein product is CSASDRVNQPQHF.